This T cell receptor (beta chain) emerged from a study of response to subunit inactivated influenza vaccine. General study findings and limits: The authors offered the suggestion that each seasonal influenza vaccination recruits few new T cells.

TCRdb used MiXCR to reprocess the RT-PCR reads, holding one entry per CDR3 protein. This sample yields roughly 170,000 distinct CDR3 sequences, of which about a tenth are seen a single time; approximately 10% belongs to the top ten. As for this clonotype: Its antigen is undetermined.

Germline CDR1 WSHSY, CDR2 SAAADI. V was clipped by 9 bases and J by 5 bases, with 22 bases between them. This CDR3 comprises 16 residues. V is TRBV10-2 and J is TRBJ2-2, with D possibly being TRBD1 or TRBD2 (5 bases each). The sequenced sample was non-naive T cells sorted from PBMCs, obtained on the day of vaccination. This clonotype was sampled from a middle-aged man who received an inactivated influenza vaccine. The CDR3 protein is CASLPGTDPSTGELFF. DNA for the CDR3: TGCGCCAGTCTACCCGGGACGGATCCTTCGACCGGGGAGCTGTTTTTT.